This T cell receptor (beta chain) came from a study of blood T cell repertoires in COVID-19. On the study more broadly: There were acute and convalescent COVID-19 samples, and they came from the United States, Italy and Spain. From T cells, B-cell-depleted T cells, or PBMCs came the material, which was cDNA or gDNA.

The CDR3 loop spans 15 amino acids. The germline V gene encodes CDR1 MNHEY and CDR2 SVGAGI. Trimming cost V 6 bases and J 2 bases; bases outside gene matches: 7. Methods used by the authors: Cell counts per sample came from amplifying reference gene primers. Method: immunoSEQ multiplex PCR; TCRdb's copy keeps in-frame clones and lacks some. For V, J and clone size, that table is used; D and trimming come from the DNA. The table has over 15,000 clones, under 80% seen once. V and J are TRBV6-5 and TRBJ2-1; 7 bases are a match to TRBD1. This sequence originates from a man aged 70-80 years with active or convalescent COVID-19. The sequencing input was peripheral blood. The chain's CDR3 is CASRGQPIPYNEQFF. CDR3 coding DNA: TGTGCCAGCAGGGGACAGCCCATCCCCTACAATGAGCAGTTCTTC.